Reported below is one TCR beta chain. Its antigen is unknown. Deep sequencing aimed at 1 in 200,000 to 1 in 1 million T cells' resolution. TCRdb's copy holds only in-frame clones and misses some; the assay was immunoSEQ multiplex PCR. The sample has about 130,000 clones, approximately 81% seen once. Germline V gene sequence: CDR1 ENHRY, CDR2 SYGVKD. The CDR3 has 14 amino acids. V gave up 0 bases and J gave up 4 bases, with 8 bases separating them. This sample was included in a study of cytotoxic CD8 clonotypes in ibrutinib-treated CLL. Study-level findings and limits: Researchers report that baseline clonality outpaced age-matched healthy donors and tracked circulating CD8+ T-cell counts. Rising at ibrutinib response, clonality subsequently fell back toward baseline at progression.

This sequence originates from a human donor with chronic lymphocytic leukemia. The genes are TRBV10-3 and TRBJ2-3; D might be TRBD2 (6 bases). Sequenced material: PBMCs, taken after 12 months of ibrutinib treatment. The CDR3 nucleotides are TGTGCCATCAGTGAGTCGGCGGGGCCAGATACGCAGTATTTT. It is translated as CAISESAGPDTQYF.